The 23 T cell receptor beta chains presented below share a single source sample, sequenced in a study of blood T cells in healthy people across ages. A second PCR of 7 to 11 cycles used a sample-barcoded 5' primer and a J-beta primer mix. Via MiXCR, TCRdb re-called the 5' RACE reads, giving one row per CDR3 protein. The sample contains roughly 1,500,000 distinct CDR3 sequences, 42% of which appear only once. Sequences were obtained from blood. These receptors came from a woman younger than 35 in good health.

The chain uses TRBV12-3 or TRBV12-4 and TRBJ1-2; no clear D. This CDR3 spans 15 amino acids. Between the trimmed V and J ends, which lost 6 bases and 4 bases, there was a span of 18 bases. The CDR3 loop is CASSAFLWQAYGYTF. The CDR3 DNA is TGTGCCAGCAGCGCCTTTTTGTGGCAGGCCTATGGCTACACCTTC.

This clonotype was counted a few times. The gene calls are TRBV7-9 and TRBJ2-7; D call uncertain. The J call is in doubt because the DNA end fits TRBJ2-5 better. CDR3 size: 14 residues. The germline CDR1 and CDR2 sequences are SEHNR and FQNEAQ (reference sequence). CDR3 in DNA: TGTGCCAGCAGCTTAGAACTACTCCAAGAGACCCAGTACTTC. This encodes CASSLELLQETQYF.

CDR3 coding DNA: TGTGCCAGCAGTTTATCCGGGACAGGTCGCTATAATTCACCCCTCCACTTT. This sequence encodes CASSLSGTGRYNSPLHF. This chain joins TRBV28 and TRBJ1-6; 8 bases line up with TRBD1. Germline lookup yields CDR1 MDHEN and CDR2 SYDVKM. The ends lost 1 base at V and 3 bases at J; junction bases unmatched: 5. This CDR3 contains 17 residues.

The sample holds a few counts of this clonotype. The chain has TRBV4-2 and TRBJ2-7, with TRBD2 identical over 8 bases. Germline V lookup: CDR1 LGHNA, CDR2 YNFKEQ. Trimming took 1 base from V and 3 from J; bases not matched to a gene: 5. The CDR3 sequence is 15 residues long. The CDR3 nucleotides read TGTGCCAGCAGCCAAGGGACTAGCTTGTTCTACGAGCAGTACTTC. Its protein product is CASSQGTSLFYEQYF.

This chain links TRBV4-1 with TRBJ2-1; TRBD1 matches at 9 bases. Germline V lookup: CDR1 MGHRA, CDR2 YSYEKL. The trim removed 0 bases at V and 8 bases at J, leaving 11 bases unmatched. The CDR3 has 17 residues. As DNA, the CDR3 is TGCGCCAGCAGCCAAGAACCCCCGGACAGGGGAGGGGATGAGCAGTTCTTC. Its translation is CASSQEPPDRGGDEQFF.

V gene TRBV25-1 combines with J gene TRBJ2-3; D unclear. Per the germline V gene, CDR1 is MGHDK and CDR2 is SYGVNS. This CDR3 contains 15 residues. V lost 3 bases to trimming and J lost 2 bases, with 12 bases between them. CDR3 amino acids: CASSEGSRPTDTQYF. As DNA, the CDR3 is TGTGCCAGCAGTGAGGGGTCTCGTCCCACAGATACGCAGTATTTT.

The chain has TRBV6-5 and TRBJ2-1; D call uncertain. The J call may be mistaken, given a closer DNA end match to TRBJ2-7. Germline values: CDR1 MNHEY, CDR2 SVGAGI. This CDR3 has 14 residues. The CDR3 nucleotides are TGTGCCAGCAGTTACTTGGACGCAAACAATGAGCAGTACTTC. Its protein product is CASSYLDANNEQYF.

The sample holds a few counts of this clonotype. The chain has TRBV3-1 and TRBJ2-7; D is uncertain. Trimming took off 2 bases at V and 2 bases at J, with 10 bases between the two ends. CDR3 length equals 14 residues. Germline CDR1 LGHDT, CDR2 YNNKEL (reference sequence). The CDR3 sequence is CASSQNVGTYEQYF. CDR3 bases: TGTGCCAGCAGCCAAAATGTAGGAACCTACGAGCAGTACTTC.

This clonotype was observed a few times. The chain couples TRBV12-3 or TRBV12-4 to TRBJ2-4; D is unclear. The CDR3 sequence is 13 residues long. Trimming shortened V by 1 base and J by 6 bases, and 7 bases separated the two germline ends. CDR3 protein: CASSLGLLNIQYF. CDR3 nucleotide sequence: TGTGCCAGCAGTTTAGGACTCTTAAACATTCAGTACTTC.

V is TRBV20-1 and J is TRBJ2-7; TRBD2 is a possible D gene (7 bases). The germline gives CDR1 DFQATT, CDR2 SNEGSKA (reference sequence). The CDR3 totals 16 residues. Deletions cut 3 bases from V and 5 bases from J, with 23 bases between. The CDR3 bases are TGCAGTGCTAGGGGACTCAGGAGCGGGACATGGGACGAGCAGTACTTC. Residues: CSARGLRSGTWDEQYF.

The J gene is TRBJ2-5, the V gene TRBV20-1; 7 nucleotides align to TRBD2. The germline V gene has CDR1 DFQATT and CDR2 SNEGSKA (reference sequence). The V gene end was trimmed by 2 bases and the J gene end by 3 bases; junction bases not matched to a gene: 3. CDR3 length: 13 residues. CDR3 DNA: TGCAGTGCTAGACTAGCGGAGAAAGAGACCCAGTACTTC. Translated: CSARLAEKETQYF.

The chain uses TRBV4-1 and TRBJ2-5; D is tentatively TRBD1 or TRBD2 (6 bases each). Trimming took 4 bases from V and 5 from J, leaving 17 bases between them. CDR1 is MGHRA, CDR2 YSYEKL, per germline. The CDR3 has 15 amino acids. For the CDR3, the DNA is TGCGCCAGCAGCCCCGAGTCGGGGGCCGGCGAGACCCAGTACTTC. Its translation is CASSPESGAGETQYF.

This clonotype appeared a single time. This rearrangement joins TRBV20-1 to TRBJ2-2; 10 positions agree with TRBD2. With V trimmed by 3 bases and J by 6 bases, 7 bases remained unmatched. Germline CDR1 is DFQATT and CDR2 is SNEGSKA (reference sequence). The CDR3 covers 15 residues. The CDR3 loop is CSASNLAGAPGELFF. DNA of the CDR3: TGCAGTGCTAGTAACCTAGCGGGAGCTCCCGGGGAGCTGTTTTTT.

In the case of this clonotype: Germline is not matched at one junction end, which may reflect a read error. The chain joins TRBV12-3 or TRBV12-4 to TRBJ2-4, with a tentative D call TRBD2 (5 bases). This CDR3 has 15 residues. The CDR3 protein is CASSFSGLAKNIQYF. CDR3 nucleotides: TGTGCGAGCAGTTTCAGCGGACTAGCCAAAAACATTCAGTACTTC.

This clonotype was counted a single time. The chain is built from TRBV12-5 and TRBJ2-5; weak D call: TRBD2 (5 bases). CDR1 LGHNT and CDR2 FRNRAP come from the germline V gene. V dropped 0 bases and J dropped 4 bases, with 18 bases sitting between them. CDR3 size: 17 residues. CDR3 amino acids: CASGLVVAARAPETQYF. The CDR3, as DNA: TGTGCTAGTGGTTTGGTAGTGGCAGCGCGGGCCCCAGAGACCCAGTACTTC.

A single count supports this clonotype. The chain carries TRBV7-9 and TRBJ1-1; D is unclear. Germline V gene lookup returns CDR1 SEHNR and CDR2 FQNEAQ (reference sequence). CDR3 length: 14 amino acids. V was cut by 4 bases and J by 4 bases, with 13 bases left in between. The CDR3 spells CASSSNPESTEAFF. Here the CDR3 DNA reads TGTGCCAGCAGCTCTAATCCGGAGAGCACTGAAGCTTTCTTT. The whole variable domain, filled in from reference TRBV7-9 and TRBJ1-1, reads DTGVSQNPRHKITKRGQNVTFRCDPISEHNRLYWYRQTLGQGPEFLTYFQNEAQLEKSRLLSDRFSAERPKGSFSTLEIQRTEQGDSAMYLCASSSNPESTEAFFGQGTRLTVV.

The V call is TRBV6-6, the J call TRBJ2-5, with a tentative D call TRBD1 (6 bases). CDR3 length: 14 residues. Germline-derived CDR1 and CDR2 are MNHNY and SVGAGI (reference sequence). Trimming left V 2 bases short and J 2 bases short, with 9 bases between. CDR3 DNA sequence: TGTGCCAGCAGTTACCCCAGGGGACAAGAGACCCAGTACTTC. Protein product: CASSYPRGQETQYF.

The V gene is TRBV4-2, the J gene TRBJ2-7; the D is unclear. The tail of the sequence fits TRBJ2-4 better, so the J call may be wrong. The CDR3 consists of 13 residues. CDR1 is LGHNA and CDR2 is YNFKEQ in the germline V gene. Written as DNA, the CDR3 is TGTGCCAGCAGTACACCTATTGAAAACATTCAGTACTTC. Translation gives CASSTPIENIQYF.

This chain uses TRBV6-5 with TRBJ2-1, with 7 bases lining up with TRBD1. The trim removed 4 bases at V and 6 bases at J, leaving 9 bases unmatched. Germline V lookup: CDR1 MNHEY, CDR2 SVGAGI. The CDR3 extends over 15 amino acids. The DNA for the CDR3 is TGTGCCAGCAGTTTGACAGGGTCGGTATCCAATGAGCAGTTCTTC. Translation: CASSLTGSVSNEQFF.

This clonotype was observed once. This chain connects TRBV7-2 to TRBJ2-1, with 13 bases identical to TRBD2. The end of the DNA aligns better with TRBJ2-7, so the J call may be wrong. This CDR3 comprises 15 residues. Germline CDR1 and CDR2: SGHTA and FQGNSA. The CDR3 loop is CASRGGTSGTYEQYF. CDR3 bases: TGTGCCAGCAGGGGCGGGACTAGCGGGACCTACGAGCAGTACTTC.

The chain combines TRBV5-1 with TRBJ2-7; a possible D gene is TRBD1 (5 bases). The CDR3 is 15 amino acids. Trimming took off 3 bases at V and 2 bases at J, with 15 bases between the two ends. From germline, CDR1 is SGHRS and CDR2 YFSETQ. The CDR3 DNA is TGCGCCAGCAGCTGGGCCGAAGGACATGCCTACGAGCAGTACTTC. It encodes CASSWAEGHAYEQYF.

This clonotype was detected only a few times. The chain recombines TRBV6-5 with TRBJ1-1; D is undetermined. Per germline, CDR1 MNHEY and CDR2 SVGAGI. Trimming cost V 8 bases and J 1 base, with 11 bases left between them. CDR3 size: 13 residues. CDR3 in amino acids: CASRRKQNTEAFF. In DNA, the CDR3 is TGTGCCAGCCGACGTAAACAGAACACTGAAGCTTTCTTT.

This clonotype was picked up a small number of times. CDR3 protein: CASSLASGSYEQFF. CDR3 sequence (DNA): TGTGCCAGCAGCTTAGCCAGCGGGAGCTATGAGCAGTTCTTC. The genes are TRBV7-9 and TRBJ2-1, with 8 bases that match TRBD2. V lost 0 bases to trimming and J lost 8 bases; unmatched junction nucleotides: 3. From germline, CDR1 is SEHNR and CDR2 FQNEAQ (reference sequence). This CDR3 has 14 amino acids.